This note documents a single TCR beta chain sequence. The entry originates in a study of blood T cell repertoires in COVID-19. The authors' processing: The authors estimated nucleated cell counts from reference gene primer amplification. Produced via immunoSEQ multiplex PCR; TCRdb's table is partial and in-frame only. Clone size and V and J calls were adopted from that table, with D and trimming inferred from the DNA. The sample shows around 310,000 clones, approximately 88% of them seen only once. There are 12 residues in the CDR3. V was shortened by 6 bases and J by 3 bases, with 8 bases between the two germline ends.

V usage is TRBV12-3 or TRBV12-4 and J usage is TRBJ2-5; TRBD2 might be the D (5 bases). The sequencing input was PBMCs or T cells enriched from blood (not recorded which). The TCR originated in a young man who had recovered from COVID-19. The CDR3 nucleotides are TGTGCCAGCAGCCAACTAGAAGAGACCCAGTACTTC. Protein product: CASSQLEETQYF.